This T cell receptor beta chain was observed in a study of early stage breast cancer tumors. As for the study in general: Seven or eight ER+/PR+/HER2- tumors were invasive ductal; four were invasive lobular. General study findings and limits: Tumors had about 2.5-fold higher T cell density and higher clonality than adjacent normal breast tissue.

Comments on this clone: Its antigen is undetermined.

The CDR3 runs to 17 residues. V dropped 5 bases and J dropped 6; count of bases not matched to a gene: 15. From germline, CDR1 is MNHEY and CDR2 SMNVEV (reference sequence). TCRdb keeps only in-frame clones here, not all; method: immunoSEQ multiplex PCR. The profile covers some 58,000 clones, with more than 60% appearing a single time and around 3.2% taken by the ten largest. The source material was blood. This sequence was found in a person in their twenties or thirties with breast cancer. V gene TRBV27 combines with J gene TRBJ2-2; the match to TRBD1 covers 7 bases. Here the CDR3 reads CASSRGRDRLVSGELFF. DNA for the CDR3: TGTGCCAGCAGTCGAGGCCGGGACAGACTCGTGTCCGGGGAGCTGTTTTTT.